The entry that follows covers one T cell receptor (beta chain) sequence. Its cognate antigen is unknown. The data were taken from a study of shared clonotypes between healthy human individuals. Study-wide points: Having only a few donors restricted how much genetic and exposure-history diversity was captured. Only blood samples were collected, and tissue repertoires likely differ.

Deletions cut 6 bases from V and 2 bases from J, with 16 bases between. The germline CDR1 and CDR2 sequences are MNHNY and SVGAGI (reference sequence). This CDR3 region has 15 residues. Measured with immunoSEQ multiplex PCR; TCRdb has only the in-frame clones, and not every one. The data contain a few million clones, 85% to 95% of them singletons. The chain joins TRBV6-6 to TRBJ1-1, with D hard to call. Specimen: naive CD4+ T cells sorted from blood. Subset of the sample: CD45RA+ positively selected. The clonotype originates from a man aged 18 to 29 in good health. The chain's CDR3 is CASRANGIPNTEAFF. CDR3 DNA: TGTGCCAGCAGGGCGAACGGGATCCCCAACACTGAAGCTTTCTTT.